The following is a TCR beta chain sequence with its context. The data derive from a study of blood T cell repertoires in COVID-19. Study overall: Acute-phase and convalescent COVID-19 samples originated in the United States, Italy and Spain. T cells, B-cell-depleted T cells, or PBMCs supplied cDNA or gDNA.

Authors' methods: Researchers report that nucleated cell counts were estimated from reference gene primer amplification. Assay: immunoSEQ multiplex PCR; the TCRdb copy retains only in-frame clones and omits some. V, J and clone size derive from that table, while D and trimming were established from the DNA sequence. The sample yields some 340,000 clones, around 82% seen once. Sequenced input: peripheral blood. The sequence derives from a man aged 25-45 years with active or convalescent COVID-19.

The CDR3 here is CASSYPTENYGYTF. The CDR3 DNA follows: TGTGCCAGCAGTTACCCCACAGAGAACTATGGCTACACCTTC. The gene calls are TRBV6-2 or TRBV6-3 and TRBJ1-2, with D hard to call. V was shortened by 2 bases and J by 2 bases, with 9 bases between the two germline ends. Germline-derived CDR1 and CDR2 are MNHEY and SVGEGT. The CDR3 spans 14 residues.